The clone carrying this T cell receptor beta chain was detected a few times. The antigen is unknown. A second PCR of roughly 7 to 11 cycles used a sample-barcoded 5' primer and a J-beta primer mix. At least 2.5 million CDR3-containing paired-end reads were obtained per sample. MiXCR, applied by TCRdb to the 5' RACE reads, yields one record per CDR3 protein. The repertoire holds under 1,100,000 distinct CDR3 sequences, with less than 25% as singletons. The data derive from a study of blood T cells in healthy people across ages. Study-level results: Diversity estimates from one million T cells were considered underestimates. As age increased, TCR beta diversity per million T cells fell in a roughly linear fashion.

The V gene lost 8 bases and the J gene lost 5 bases, with 15 bases spanning the gap. CDR3 length: 13 residues. This sample also belongs to another study, concerning T cells of mothers and their children.

The TCR originated in a girl aged 2 to 10 in good health. The sequencing input was blood. This chain connects TRBV12-3 or TRBV12-4 to TRBJ2-5, with no clear D. The CDR3 nucleotides are TGTGCCAGCGGATCGTCGGGCGTCGAGACCCAGTACTTC. Its translation: CASGSSGVETQYF.